This entry features one T cell receptor (beta chain) sequence. The target antigen is unknown. This specimen comes from a study of shared clonotypes between healthy human individuals. Study results and limitations: Compared with clonotypes that all four donors shared, non-shared clonotypes had lower generation probabilities.

Every contributor of samples was a Caucasian grown-up residing in Nashville, Tennessee. Sorted-subset replicate PCRs used around 200 ng of genomic DNA. This amount corresponded to about 30,000 T cell genomes. In the original processing: Junction-only immunoSEQ sequences carried no quality scores, so filtering differed. Produced via immunoSEQ multiplex PCR; TCRdb's table is partial and in-frame only. V, J and clone size derive from that table, while D and trimming were established from the DNA sequence. The profile shows 2 million to 3 million clones, approximately 92% of them singletons. Sequencing input: naive CD4+ T cells sorted from blood. The subset was: CD45RA+ positively selected. The TCR sequence derives from a man younger than 35 in good health.

The CDR3 loop is CASSLGQGASDEQFF. The CDR3 coding sequence is TGCGCCAGCAGCTTGGGGCAGGGGGCCTCCGATGAGCAGTTCTTC. This chain joins TRBV5-1 and TRBJ2-1; 8 bases align to TRBD1. The CDR3 spans 15 residues. Germline CDR1 reads SGHRS; CDR2 reads YFSETQ. V gave up 0 bases and J gave up 8 bases; unmatched junction bases: 7.